Presented here are 30 T cell receptor beta chains from one specimen sequenced in a study of spatial heterogeneity in lung cancer. Findings and caveats of the study: Tumoral mutation counts were tracked by counts of expanded intratumoral alpha and beta TCRs.

Documented time point: sample taken at primary tumor resection. TCRdb ran MiXCR on the 5' RACE reads and lists one entry per CDR3 protein. The sample has over 15,000 distinct CDR3 sequences, 5% to 7.5% seen once. Antigens of these TCRs are unknown. The sequencing used lung tumor tissue, collected at surgery. Source of these receptors: a male donor with early-stage non-small cell lung cancer.

There are a few counts of this clonotype. Because this beta chain is a stray read in a library intended to capture alpha chains, its abundance should not be given much weight. The chain recombines TRBV27 with TRBJ1-1; no definite D call. This CDR3 has 15 amino acids. CDR1 MNHEY and CDR2 SMNVEV come from the germline V gene (reference sequence). Trimming shortened V by 0 bases and J by 7 bases, and 15 bases separated the two germline ends. The CDR3 is CASSLSGRNMHEAFF. The CDR3 nucleotides read TGTGCCAGCAGTTTATCGGGCAGAAACATGCATGAAGCTTTCTTT.

To note about this clonotype: Because the library targeted alpha chains, this beta chain is an off-target read whose size means little. CDR3 nucleotide sequence: TGCGCCAGCAGGACAGCGGGAGGGCCGACAGATACGCAGTATTTT. This gives the protein CASRTAGGPTDTQYF. This chain joins TRBV5-1 and TRBJ2-3; 10 bases are shared with TRBD2. Germline V gene sequence: CDR1 SGHRS, CDR2 YFSETQ. With V trimmed by 5 bases and J by 3 bases, 6 bases remained unmatched. The CDR3 totals 15 residues. Full variable domain (outside the CDR3, taken from reference TRBV5-1 and TRBJ2-3): KAGVTQTPRYLIKTRGQQVTLSCSPISGHRSVSWYQQTPGQGLQFLFEYFSETQRNKGNFPGRFSGRQFSNSRSEMNVSTLELGDSALYLCASRTAGGPTDTQYFGPGTRLTVL.

In this sample, this clonotype turned up once. The library was designed around alpha chains, so this beta chain is a stray read whose abundance carries little weight. J is TRBJ2-1 and V is TRBV4-2; 8 nucleotides match TRBD1. This CDR3 is 16 amino acids long. Losses at the gene ends were 4 bases for V and 10 bases for J; bases not matched to a gene: 15. Germline V lookup: CDR1 LGHNA, CDR2 YNFKEQ. The CDR3 DNA sequence: TGTGCCAGCAGCCCCCGGTCCGCAGGGGGCCTGGGGGAGCAGTTCTTC. It codes for CASSPRSAGGLGEQFF.

Ten or more counts support this clonotype. This beta chain is an unintended read in a library built for alpha chains; its size means little. The chain couples TRBV5-1 to TRBJ2-7; TRBD1 is a possible D gene (5 bases). The CDR3 covers 17 residues. V lost 2 bases to trimming and J lost 3 bases, with 21 bases between them. CDR1 is SGHRS and CDR2 is YFSETQ in the germline V gene. CDR3 protein: CASSFHIQRDSLYEQYF. The CDR3 region has the DNA TGCGCCAGCAGCTTTCACATACAGCGAGACAGCCTCTACGAGCAGTACTTC.

This clonotype was found many times. This beta chain appears as a stray read in a library generated for alpha chains; its size is not informative. The rearrangement links TRBV7-8 to TRBJ2-3; 9 positions agree with TRBD2. The V gene's germline CDR1 is SGHVS and CDR2 FQNEAQ. The J segment lost 0 bases and the V segment lost 3 bases, leaving 4 bases of the junction unmatched. The length of the CDR3 is 16 residues. The CDR3, as DNA: TGTGCCAGCAGCTTCCTTAGCGGGGGAAGCACAGATACGCAGTATTTT. This translates into CASSFLSGGSTDTQYF.

This clonotype was counted ten times or more. For a library built for alpha chains, this beta chain is a stray read; little rests on its size. The chain recombines TRBV29-1 with TRBJ1-3; D might be TRBD1 (5 bases). The CDR3 runs 14 residues. V was trimmed by 6 bases and J by 0 bases, leaving 12 bases between them. CDR1 and CDR2 (germline): SQVTM, ANQGSEA. Here the CDR3 reads CSVWDASSGNTIYF. In DNA form, the CDR3 reads TGCAGCGTGTGGGACGCCAGCTCTGGAAACACCATATATTTT.

This clonotype was recorded many times. Being off target in a library aimed at alpha chains, this beta chain has a size of little meaning. This chain links TRBV2 with TRBJ2-3, with D possibly being TRBD2 (6 bases). CDR1 and CDR2 (germline): SNHLY, FYNNEI. The ends were cut back, 7 bases at V and 0 bases at J, with 14 bases in the middle. This CDR3 spans 15 amino acids. The CDR3 here is CASTYSGTSTDTQYF. The CDR3 bases are TGTGCCAGCACCTATAGCGGAACTAGCACAGATACGCAGTATTTT.

This clonotype has at least ten counts. A library made for alpha chains picked up this beta chain off target, so its size means little. The chain links TRBV6-1 to TRBJ2-7; no definite D call. Germline lookup yields CDR1 MNHNS and CDR2 SASEGT. CDR3 length equals 11 residues. V was trimmed by 7 bases and J by 5 bases, leaving 9 bases between them. The CDR3 DNA sequence: TGTGCCAGCACCCAGGTGGACGAGCAGTACTTC. Translating gives CASTQVDEQYF.

This clonotype was recorded many times. This beta chain is a stray read from a library made for alpha chains; its abundance is not meaningful. The chain couples TRBV5-1 to TRBJ2-1; D call uncertain. The CDR3 is 15 amino acids. The germline CDR1 and CDR2 sequences are SGHRS and YFSETQ. Trimming took 5 bases from V and 0 from J, leaving 12 bases between them. The CDR3 sequence is CASSTTPSSYNEQFF. DNA of the CDR3: TGCGCCAGCAGTACGACACCGAGCTCCTACAATGAGCAGTTCTTC.

Judged by abundance, this clonotype is medium-sized. For a library built for alpha chains, this beta chain is a stray read; little rests on its size. The CDR3 spells CASSAADRLGNQPQHF. The CDR3 bases are TGTGCCAGCAGTGCGGCGGACAGGTTAGGCAATCAGCCCCAGCATTTT. This chain uses TRBV27 with TRBJ1-5; 7 bases map to TRBD1. Germline loops: CDR1 MNHEY, CDR2 SMNVEV (reference sequence). V lost 5 bases and J lost 2; bases outside the gene matches: 9. The CDR3 runs to 16 residues.

This clonotype has ten or more counts. With the library built for alpha chains, this beta chain is off target and its frequency is not meaningful. The chain carries TRBV6-2 or TRBV6-3 and TRBJ1-1; D gene uncertain. Germline V gene lookup returns CDR1 MNHEY and CDR2 SVGEGT. The CDR3 covers 13 residues. V lost 1 base and J 1 base, leaving 4 bases between the germline ends. CDR3 sequence reads: CASSYWGNTEAFF. The CDR3 DNA sequence: TGTGCCAGCAGTTACTGGGGGAACACTGAAGCTTTCTTT.

This clonotype was observed many times. Within a library made for alpha chains, this beta chain is off target, and its count is uninformative. The chain carries TRBV12-3 or TRBV12-4 and TRBJ2-1; the match to TRBD2 covers 12 bases. The junction had 7 bases not matched to a gene; V was cut back by 6 bases and J by 4 bases. The CDR3 spans 16 residues. The CDR3, as DNA: TGTGCCAGCAGGTCTACGACTAGCGGGGGTTACAATGAGCAGTTCTTC. This gives the protein CASRSTTSGGYNEQFF.

Concerning this clonotype itself: Because the library targeted alpha chains, this beta chain is an off-target read whose size means little. The V gene is TRBV6-2 or TRBV6-3, the J gene TRBJ2-7; unclear D gene. The CDR3 has 14 amino acids. Germline V CDR1 and CDR2: MNHEY, SVGEGT. V gave up 5 bases and J gave up 2 bases, with 13 bases separating them. CDR3 DNA: TGTGCCAGCAGTCGCGTTGACGGCACCTACGAGCAGTACTTC. Protein: CASSRVDGTYEQYF.

This clonotype was seen repeatedly, ten times or more. The library was built for alpha chains, so this beta chain is an off-target read and its size means little. The CDR3 loop is CASRPTSLPDTQYF. DNA for the CDR3: TGTGCCAGCAGGCCTACTAGTCTGCCAGATACGCAGTATTTT. This chain links TRBV28 with TRBJ2-3; TRBD2 might be the D (5 bases). Trimming pared 6 bases from V and 4 bases from J, leaving 14 bases between. The germline gives CDR1 MDHEN, CDR2 SYDVKM. The CDR3 sequence is 14 residues long.

In this sample, this clonotype turned up many times. A library made for alpha chains picked up this beta chain off target, so its size means little. The chain is built from TRBV12-3 or TRBV12-4 and TRBJ1-1, with TRBD1 as a possible D gene (6 bases). This CDR3 comprises 12 residues. The V end was cut by 3 bases, the J end by 11 bases, with 13 bases between. CDR3 DNA sequence: TGTGCCAGCAGTTTGGGGGCAGAGGGGGCTTTCTTT. Residues: CASSLGAEGAFF.

This clonotype has at least ten counts. This beta chain lies outside the target of a library built for alpha chains; its clone size means little. The V gene is TRBV5-4, the J gene TRBJ1-2; 8 bases are shared with TRBD1. The CDR3 has 14 residues. Germline values: CDR1 SGHNT, CDR2 YYREEE (reference sequence). J gave up 5 bases and V 5 bases, and 8 bases lay outside the gene matches. The CDR3 nucleotides read TGTGCCAGCAGGGGTGAAACAGGGGGGTATGGCTACACCTTC. Translation gives CASRGETGGYGYTF. Full variable domain (missing parts from reference TRBV5-4 and TRBJ1-2): ETGVTQSPTHLIKTRGQQVTLRCSSQSGHNTVSWYQQALGQGPQFIFQYYREEENGRGNFPPRFSGLQFPNYSSELNVNALELDDSALYLCASRGETGGYGYTFGSGTRLTVV.

Details on this clonotype: This beta chain is a stray sequence in a library constructed for alpha chains; its clone size is not meaningful. V usage is TRBV5-6 and J usage is TRBJ2-7; TRBD1 might be the D (6 bases). Trimming took 4 bases from V and 7 from J, leaving 18 bases between them. The germline V gene encodes CDR1 SGHDT and CDR2 YYEEEE. The length of the CDR3 is 14 residues. The CDR3 is CASSQTGPVEEQYF. CDR3 DNA: TGTGCCAGCAGCCAGACAGGTCCGGTTGAGGAGCAGTACTTC.

This clonotype was found many times. Since the library was made to target alpha chains, this beta chain is a stray read and its abundance is not meaningful. The chain has TRBV5-1 and TRBJ1-4, with 10 bases fitting TRBD1. CDR1 and CDR2 (germline): SGHRS, YFSETQ. This CDR3 comprises 16 residues. With 5 bases clipped from V and 5 bases from J, the junction kept 9 bases outside the gene matches. The CDR3 spells CASRVTGGGLNEKLFF. The CDR3 coding sequence is TGCGCCAGCAGGGTGACAGGGGGCGGCTTAAATGAAAAACTGTTTTTT.

In its sample, this clonotype ranks as medium-sized (0.01 to 0.1%). As an off-target read in a library built for alpha chains, this beta chain has a frequency of little significance. The chain combines TRBV6-2 or TRBV6-3 with TRBJ1-1; 8 bases are a match to TRBD1. J was trimmed by 7 bases and V by 5 bases; bases with no gene match: 12. The length of the CDR3 is 15 residues. Looked up from germline, CDR1 is MNHEY and CDR2 is SVGEGT. Here the CDR3 reads CASSDPGTGKIEAFF. CDR3 nucleotides: TGTGCCAGCAGTGATCCTGGGACAGGCAAAATTGAAGCTTTCTTT.

This clonotype appeared a few times. Found in a library prepared for alpha chains, this beta chain is an off-target read, and its abundance has little meaning. The chain employs TRBV20-1 and TRBJ1-1, with D unresolved. Germline V gives CDR1 DFQATT, CDR2 SNEGSKA (reference sequence). V was clipped by 7 bases and J by 7 bases, with 22 bases between them. This CDR3 region has 14 residues. The CDR3 protein is CSVALPRSQNEAFF. As DNA, the CDR3 is TGCAGTGTTGCGTTGCCGAGGAGCCAAAATGAAGCTTTCTTT.

This clonotype was seen many times. Found in a library prepared for alpha chains, this beta chain is an off-target read, and its abundance has little meaning. V and J are TRBV24-1 and TRBJ2-2; the D is unclear. Between the trimmed V and J ends, which lost 4 bases and 3 bases, there was a span of 5 bases. From germline, CDR1 is KGHDR and CDR2 SFDVKD. CDR3 length: 13 amino acids. CDR3: CATSEDYTGELFF. The CDR3 DNA follows: TGTGCCACCAGTGAGGATTACACCGGGGAGCTGTTTTTT.

This clonotype has a count of ten or more. This beta chain is off target for a library built for alpha chains, so its abundance means little. The chain employs TRBV27 and TRBJ2-7; 9 bases fit TRBD1. The CDR3 has 14 residues. The V gene end was trimmed by 4 bases and the J gene end by 6 bases; junction bases not matched to a gene: 7. CDR1 MNHEY and CDR2 SMNVEV come from the germline V gene (reference sequence). CDR3 protein: CASSYRGPESEQYF. The CDR3, as DNA: TGTGCCAGCAGTTACAGGGGGCCAGAAAGCGAGCAGTACTTC.

This clonotype was counted many times. In a library made to pick up alpha chains, this beta chain is a stray read with a size that means little. The genes are TRBV20-1 and TRBJ2-3; 8 positions match TRBD2. J was trimmed by 2 bases and V by 0 bases; bases with no gene match: 7. Germline V CDR1 and CDR2: DFQATT, SNEGSKA (reference sequence). The CDR3 is made up of 16 amino acids. DNA for the CDR3: TGCAGTGCTAGAGATACGCGGGGGGCCCACACAGATACGCAGTATTTT. It encodes CSARDTRGAHTDTQYF.

The table lists this clonotype with many counts. In a library made to pick up alpha chains, this beta chain is a stray read with a size that means little. This chain uses TRBV7-2 with TRBJ2-1; 14 nucleotides agree with TRBD2. The CDR3 loop spans 15 amino acids. CDR1 and CDR2 (germline): SGHTA, FQGNSA. The trim removed 3 bases at V and 11 bases at J, leaving 6 bases unmatched. CDR3 sequence: CASSFGTSGGVKQFF. For the CDR3, the DNA is TGTGCCAGCAGCTTCGGGACTAGCGGGGGTGTTAAGCAGTTCTTC. The full variable domain, in which reference TRBV7-2 and TRBJ2-1 provide the parts outside the CDR3, is GAGVSQSPSNKVTEKGKDVELRCDPISGHTALYWYRQSLGQGLEFLIYFQGNSAPDKSGLPSDRFSAERTGGSVSTLTIQRTQQEDSAVYLCASSFGTSGGVKQFFGPGTRLTVL.

As to this clonotype: Little can be read into the size of this beta chain, an off-target read in a library designed for alpha chains. The J gene is TRBJ2-3, the V gene TRBV7-3, with 7 bases matching TRBD2. V lost 2 bases, J lost 3 bases, and 5 bases stayed unmatched. This CDR3 contains 15 residues. CDR1 is SGHTA, CDR2 FQGTGA, per germline. Here the CDR3 DNA reads TGTGCCAGCAGCTTAGGGGGGGACTCAACAGATACGCAGTATTTT. Encoded protein: CASSLGGDSTDTQYF. The full variable domain, with the rest looked up from reference TRBV7-3 and TRBJ2-3, is GAGVSQTPSNKVTEKGKYVELRCDPISGHTALYWYRQSLGQGPEFLIYFQGTGAADDSGLPNDRFFAVRPEGSVSTLKIQRTERGDSAVYLCASSLGGDSTDTQYFGPGTRLTVL.

This clonotype occurred a few times. The size of this beta chain means little, since it is a stray read in a library made for alpha chains. The genes are TRBV4-3 and TRBJ1-4; D is undetermined. Trimming pared 0 bases from V and 8 bases from J, leaving 13 bases between. The germline CDR1 and CDR2 sequences are LGHNA and YSLEER. This CDR3 has 15 amino acids. The CDR3 DNA follows: TGCGCCAGCAGCCAAGAAGGGAACAAGGGCGAAAAACTGTTTTTT. It codes for CASSQEGNKGEKLFF.

This clonotype has at least ten counts. This beta chain was picked up by a library intended for alpha chains and is off target, so its count carries little meaning. The rearrangement joins TRBV18 to TRBJ2-5; unclear D gene. Trimming took 2 bases from V and 0 from J, leaving 10 bases between them. This CDR3 is built from 15 residues. Germline V gene lookup returns CDR1 KGHSH and CDR2 LQKENI. CDR3: CASSPKKTDQETQYF. The CDR3 nucleotides are TGTGCCAGCTCACCAAAAAAAACGGACCAAGAGACCCAGTACTTC.

Comment on this clonotype: A read error is possible here, since a much larger clone lies one base away. This beta chain lies outside the target of a library built for alpha chains; its clone size means little. The chain has TRBV5-8 and TRBJ2-3, with D hard to call. This CDR3 comprises 11 residues. Trimming removed 4 bases from V and 5 bases from J, with 5 bases in between. The germline V gene encodes CDR1 SGHTS and CDR2 YDEGEE. CDR3 region: CASSRIDTQYF. CDR3 DNA sequence: TGTGCCAGCAGCCGGATAGATACGCAGTATTTT. Together with reference TRBV5-8 and TRBJ2-3, the CDR3 gives the full variable domain: EAGVTQSPTHLIKTRGQQATLRCSPISGHTSVYWYQQALGLGLQFLLWYDEGEERNRGNFPPRFSGRQFPNYSSELNVNALELEDSALYLCASSRIDTQYFGPGTRLTVL.

Regarding this clonotype: This beta chain came through as a stray read in a library set up for alpha chains, and its size says little. The chain links TRBV12-3 or TRBV12-4 to TRBJ1-4; D gene ambiguous. Trimming cost V 3 bases and J 1 base, with 6 bases left between them. This CDR3 is 14 amino acids long. CDR3 bases: TGTGCCAGCAGTTTTTCCAGAACTAATGAAAAACTGTTTTTT. Amino acids: CASSFSRTNEKLFF.

Many counts were recorded for this clonotype. Being off target in a library aimed at alpha chains, this beta chain has a size of little meaning. The chain is built from TRBV29-1 and TRBJ2-7; D gene uncertain. CDR3 length equals 14 residues. The germline V gene has CDR1 SQVTM and CDR2 ANQGSEA. Between the trimmed V and J ends, which lost 2 bases and 4 bases, there was a span of 15 bases. CDR3 protein: CSVESNRAGYEQYF. The CDR3 bases are TGCAGCGTTGAATCTAACAGAGCCGGATACGAGCAGTACTTC.